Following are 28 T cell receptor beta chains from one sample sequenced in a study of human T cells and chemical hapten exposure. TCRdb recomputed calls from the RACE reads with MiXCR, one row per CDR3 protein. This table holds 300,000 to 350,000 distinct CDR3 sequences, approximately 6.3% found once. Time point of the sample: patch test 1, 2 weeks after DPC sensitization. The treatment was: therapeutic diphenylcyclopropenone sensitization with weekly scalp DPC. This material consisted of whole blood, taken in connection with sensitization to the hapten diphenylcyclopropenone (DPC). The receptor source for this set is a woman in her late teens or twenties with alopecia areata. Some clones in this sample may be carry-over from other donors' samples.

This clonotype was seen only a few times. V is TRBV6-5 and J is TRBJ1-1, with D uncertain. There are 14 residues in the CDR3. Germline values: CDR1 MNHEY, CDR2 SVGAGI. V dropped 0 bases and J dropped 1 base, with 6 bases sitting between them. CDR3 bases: TGTGCCAGCAGTTACTCGATACCGAACACTGAAGCTTTCTTT. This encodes CASSYSIPNTEAFF.

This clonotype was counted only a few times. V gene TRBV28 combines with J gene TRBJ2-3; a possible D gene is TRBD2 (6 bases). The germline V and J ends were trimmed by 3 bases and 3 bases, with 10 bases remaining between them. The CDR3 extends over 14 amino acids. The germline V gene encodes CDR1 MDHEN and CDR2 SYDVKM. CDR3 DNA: TGTGCCAGCAGTTTCAGGCGGGGTACAGATACGCAGTATTTT. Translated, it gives CASSFRRGTDTQYF.

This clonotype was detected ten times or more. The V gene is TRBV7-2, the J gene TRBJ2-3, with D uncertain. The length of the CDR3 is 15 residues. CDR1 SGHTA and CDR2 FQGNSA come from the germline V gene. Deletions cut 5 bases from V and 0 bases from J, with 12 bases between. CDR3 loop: CASSLLRASTDTQYF. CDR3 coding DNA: TGTGCCAGCAGCCTCTTAAGGGCTAGCACAGATACGCAGTATTTT.

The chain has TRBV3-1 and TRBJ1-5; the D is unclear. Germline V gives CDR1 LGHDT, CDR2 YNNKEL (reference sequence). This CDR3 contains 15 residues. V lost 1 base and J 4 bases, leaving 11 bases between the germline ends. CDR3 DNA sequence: TGTGCCAGCAGCCAAGGACTTGAGATAAATCAGCCCCAGCATTTT. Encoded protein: CASSQGLEINQPQHF.

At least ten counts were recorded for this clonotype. The CDR3 DNA sequence: TGCGCCAGCAGCCAAGTTGACCTGAACACTGAAGCTTTCTTT. It translates to CASSQVDLNTEAFF. The J gene is TRBJ1-1, the V gene TRBV4-3, with D unclear. This CDR3 contains 14 residues. The germline CDR1 and CDR2 sequences are LGHNA and YSLEER. The V gene lost 1 base and the J gene lost 0 bases, with 6 bases spanning the gap.

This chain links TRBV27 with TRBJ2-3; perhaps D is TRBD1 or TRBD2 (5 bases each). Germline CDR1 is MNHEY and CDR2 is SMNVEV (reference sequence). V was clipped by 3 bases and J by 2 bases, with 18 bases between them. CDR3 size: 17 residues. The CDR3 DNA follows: TGTGCCAGCAGTTTCAATGCGAATCGGGGCTCCACAGATACGCAGTATTTT. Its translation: CASSFNANRGSTDTQYF.

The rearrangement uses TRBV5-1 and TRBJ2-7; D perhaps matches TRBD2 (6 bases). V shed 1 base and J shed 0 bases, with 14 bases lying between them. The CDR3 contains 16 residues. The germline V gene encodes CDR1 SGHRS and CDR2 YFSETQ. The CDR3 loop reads CASSLTGGTASYEQYF. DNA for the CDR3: TGCGCCAGCAGCTTGACCGGCGGGACGGCCTCCTACGAGCAGTACTTC.

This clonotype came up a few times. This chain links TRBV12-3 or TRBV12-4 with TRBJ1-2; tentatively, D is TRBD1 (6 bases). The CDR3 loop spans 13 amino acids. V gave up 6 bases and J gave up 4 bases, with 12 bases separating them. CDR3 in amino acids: CASRPDSLYGYTF. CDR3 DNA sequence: TGTGCCAGCAGACCGGACAGTCTCTATGGCTACACCTTC.

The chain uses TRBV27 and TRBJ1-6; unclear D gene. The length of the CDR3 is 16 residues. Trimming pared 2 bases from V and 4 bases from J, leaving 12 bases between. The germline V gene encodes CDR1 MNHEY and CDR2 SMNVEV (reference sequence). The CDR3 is CASSLIGQTYNSPLHF. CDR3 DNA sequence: TGTGCCAGCAGTTTAATCGGGCAGACTTATAATTCACCCCTCCACTTT.

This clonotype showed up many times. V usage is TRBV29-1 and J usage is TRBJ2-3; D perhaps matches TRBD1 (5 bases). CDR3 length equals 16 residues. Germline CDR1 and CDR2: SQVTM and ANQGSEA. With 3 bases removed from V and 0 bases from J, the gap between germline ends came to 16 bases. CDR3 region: CSVDGASVTSTDTQYF. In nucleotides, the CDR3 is TGCAGCGTTGATGGGGCTTCGGTAACTAGCACAGATACGCAGTATTTT.

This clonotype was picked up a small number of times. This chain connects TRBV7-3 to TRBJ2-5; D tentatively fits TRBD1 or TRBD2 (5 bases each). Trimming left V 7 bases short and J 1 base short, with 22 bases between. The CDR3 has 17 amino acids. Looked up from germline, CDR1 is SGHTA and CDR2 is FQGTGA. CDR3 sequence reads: CASTLVPRGGAQETQYF. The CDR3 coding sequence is TGTGCCAGCACTCTCGTCCCTCGGGGTGGGGCCCAAGAGACCCAGTACTTC.

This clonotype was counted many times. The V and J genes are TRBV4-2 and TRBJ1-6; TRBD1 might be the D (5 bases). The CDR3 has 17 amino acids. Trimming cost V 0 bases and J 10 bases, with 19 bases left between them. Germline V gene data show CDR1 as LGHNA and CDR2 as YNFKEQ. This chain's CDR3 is CASSQEIGVRGWSPLHF. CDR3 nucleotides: TGTGCCAGCAGCCAAGAGATTGGTGTAAGGGGCTGGTCACCCCTCCACTTT.

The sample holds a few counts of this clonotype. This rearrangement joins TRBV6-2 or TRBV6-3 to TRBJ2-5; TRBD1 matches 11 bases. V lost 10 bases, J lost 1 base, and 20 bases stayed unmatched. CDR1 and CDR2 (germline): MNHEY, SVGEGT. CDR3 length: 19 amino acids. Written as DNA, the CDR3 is TGTGCCACCAAGTTACCCCGGGACAGGGGGAATCAGCGCCAAGAGACCCAGTACTTC. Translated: CATKLPRDRGNQRQETQYF.

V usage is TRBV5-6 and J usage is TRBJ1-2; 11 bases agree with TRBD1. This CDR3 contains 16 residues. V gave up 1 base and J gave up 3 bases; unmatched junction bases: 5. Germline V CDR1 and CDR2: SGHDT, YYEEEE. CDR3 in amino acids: CASSLLDRGPHYGYTF. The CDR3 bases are TGTGCCAGCAGCTTGCTGGACAGGGGGCCACACTATGGCTACACCTTC.

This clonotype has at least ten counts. DNA for the CDR3: TGCGCCAGCAGCCAAGAACCCCGGGGCAGGGATAATTCACCCCTCCACTTT. The encoded protein is CASSQEPRGRDNSPLHF. The chain links TRBV4-3 to TRBJ1-6; weak D call: TRBD1 (5 bases). Germline V CDR1 and CDR2: LGHNA, YSLEER. The CDR3 is 17 amino acids. Trimming pared 0 bases from V and 5 bases from J, leaving 14 bases between.

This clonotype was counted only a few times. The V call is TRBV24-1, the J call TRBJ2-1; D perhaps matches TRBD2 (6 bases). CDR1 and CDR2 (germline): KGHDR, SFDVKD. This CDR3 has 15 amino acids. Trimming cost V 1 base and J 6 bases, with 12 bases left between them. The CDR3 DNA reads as TGTGCCACCAGTGATTTCCGGGACTGGGGCAATGAGCAGTTCTTC. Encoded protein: CATSDFRDWGNEQFF.

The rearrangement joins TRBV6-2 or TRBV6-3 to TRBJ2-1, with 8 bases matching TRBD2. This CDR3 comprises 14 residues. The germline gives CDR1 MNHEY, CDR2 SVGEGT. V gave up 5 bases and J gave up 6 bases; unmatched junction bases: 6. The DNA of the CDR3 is TGTGCCAGCAGTATGGGACTAGATAGCAATGAGCAGTTCTTC. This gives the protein CASSMGLDSNEQFF.

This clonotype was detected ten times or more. The CDR3 region is CASSQAISTDTQYF. Here the CDR3 DNA reads TGTGCCAGCAGCCAAGCTATAAGTACAGATACGCAGTATTTT. The rearrangement joins TRBV3-1 to TRBJ2-3; D gene uncertain. V lost 1 base and J 3 bases, leaving 8 bases between the germline ends. There are 14 residues in the CDR3. CDR1 is LGHDT, CDR2 YNNKEL, per germline (reference sequence).

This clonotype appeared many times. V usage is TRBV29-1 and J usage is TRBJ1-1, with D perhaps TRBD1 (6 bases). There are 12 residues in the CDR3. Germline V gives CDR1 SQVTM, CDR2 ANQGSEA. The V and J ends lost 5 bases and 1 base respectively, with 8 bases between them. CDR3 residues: CSVPGQNTEAFF. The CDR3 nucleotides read TGCAGCGTTCCGGGACAGAACACTGAAGCTTTCTTT.

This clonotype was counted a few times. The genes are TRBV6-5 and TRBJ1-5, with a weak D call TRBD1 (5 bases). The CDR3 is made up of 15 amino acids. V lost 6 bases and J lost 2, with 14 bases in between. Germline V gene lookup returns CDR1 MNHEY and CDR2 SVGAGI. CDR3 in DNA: TGTGCCAGCAGCCGGGACTTCTCGGGCAATCAGCCCCAGCATTTT. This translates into CASSRDFSGNQPQHF.

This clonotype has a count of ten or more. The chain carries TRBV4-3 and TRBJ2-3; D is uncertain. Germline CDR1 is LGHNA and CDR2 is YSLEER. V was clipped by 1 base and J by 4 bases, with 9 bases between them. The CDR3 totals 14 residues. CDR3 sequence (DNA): TGCGCCAGCAGCCAAGCTTCCCAGGCAGATACGCAGTATTTT. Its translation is CASSQASQADTQYF.

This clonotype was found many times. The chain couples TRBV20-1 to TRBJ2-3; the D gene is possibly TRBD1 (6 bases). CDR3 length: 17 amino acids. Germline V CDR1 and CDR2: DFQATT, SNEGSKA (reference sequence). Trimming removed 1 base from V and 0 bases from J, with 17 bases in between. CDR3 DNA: TGCAGTGCTAGAGGGGGGCAGCGGAGAGCTAGCACAGATACGCAGTATTTT. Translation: CSARGGQRRASTDTQYF.

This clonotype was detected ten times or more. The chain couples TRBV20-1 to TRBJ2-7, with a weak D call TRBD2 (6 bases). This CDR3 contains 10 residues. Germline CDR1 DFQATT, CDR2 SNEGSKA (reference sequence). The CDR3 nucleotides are TGCAGGGCGGACGGGAGAGAGCAGTACTTC. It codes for CRADGREQYF.

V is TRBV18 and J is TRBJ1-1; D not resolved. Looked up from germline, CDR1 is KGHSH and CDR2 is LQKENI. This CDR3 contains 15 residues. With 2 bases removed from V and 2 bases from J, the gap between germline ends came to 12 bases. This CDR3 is CASSPTREPNTEAFF. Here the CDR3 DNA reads TGTGCCAGCTCACCAACCCGGGAACCCAACACTGAAGCTTTCTTT.

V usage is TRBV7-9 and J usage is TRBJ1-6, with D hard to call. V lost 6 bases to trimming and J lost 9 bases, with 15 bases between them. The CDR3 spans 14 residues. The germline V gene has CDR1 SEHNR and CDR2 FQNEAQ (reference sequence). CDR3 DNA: TGTGCCAGCAGTCTCCCTACTTTCTCTTCACCCCTCCACTTT. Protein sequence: CASSLPTFSSPLHF.

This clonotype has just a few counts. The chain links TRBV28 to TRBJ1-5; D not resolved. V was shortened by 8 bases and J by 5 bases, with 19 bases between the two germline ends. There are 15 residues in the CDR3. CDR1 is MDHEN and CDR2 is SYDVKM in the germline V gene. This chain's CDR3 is CASGVVGRRDQPQHF. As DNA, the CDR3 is TGTGCCAGCGGTGTCGTCGGGAGAAGGGATCAGCCCCAGCATTTT.

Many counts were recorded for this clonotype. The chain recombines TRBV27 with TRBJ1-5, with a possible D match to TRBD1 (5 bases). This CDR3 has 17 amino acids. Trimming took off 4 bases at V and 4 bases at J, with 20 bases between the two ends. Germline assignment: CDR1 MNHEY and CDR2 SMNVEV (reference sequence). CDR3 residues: CASSSSAGGGRNQPQHF. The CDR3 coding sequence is TGTGCCAGCAGTTCTTCCGCCGGGGGTGGTCGGAATCAGCCCCAGCATTTT.

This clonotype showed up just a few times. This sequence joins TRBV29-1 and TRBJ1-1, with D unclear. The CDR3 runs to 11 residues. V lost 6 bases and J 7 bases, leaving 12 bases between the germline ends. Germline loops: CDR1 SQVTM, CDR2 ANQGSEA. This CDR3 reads CSVKLWGEAFF. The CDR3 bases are TGCAGCGTGAAGCTATGGGGTGAAGCTTTCTTT. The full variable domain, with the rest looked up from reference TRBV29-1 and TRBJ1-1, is SAVISQKPSRDICQRGTSLTIQCQVDSQVTMMFWYRQQPGQSLTLIATANQGSEATYESGFVIDKFPISRPNLTFSTLTVSNMSPEDSSIYLCSVKLWGEAFFGQGTRLTVV.